One T cell receptor (beta chain) is described in this entry. Germline CDR1 and CDR2: SGHAT and FQNNGV. Trimming took off 3 bases at V and 3 bases at J, with 12 bases between the two ends. The CDR3 has 15 residues. This entry belongs to a study of CD8 T cells in Susac syndrome. With random hexamers, roughly 0.45 to 1 ug RNA was reverse transcribed. TCRdb itself ran the immunoSEQ multiplex PCR reads through MiXCR, one entry per CDR3 protein. This sample has tens of thousands of distinct CDR3 sequences, with around 95% found just once. The V gene is TRBV11-2, the J gene TRBJ2-1; D ambiguous. The sequence was obtained from a human donor with Susac syndrome. Sequenced material: CD8+ T cells from PBMCs. The CDR3 nucleotides read TGTGCCAGCAGCTTGCCTAGAGACCTCTACAATGAGCAGTTCTTC. As protein: CASSLPRDLYNEQFF.